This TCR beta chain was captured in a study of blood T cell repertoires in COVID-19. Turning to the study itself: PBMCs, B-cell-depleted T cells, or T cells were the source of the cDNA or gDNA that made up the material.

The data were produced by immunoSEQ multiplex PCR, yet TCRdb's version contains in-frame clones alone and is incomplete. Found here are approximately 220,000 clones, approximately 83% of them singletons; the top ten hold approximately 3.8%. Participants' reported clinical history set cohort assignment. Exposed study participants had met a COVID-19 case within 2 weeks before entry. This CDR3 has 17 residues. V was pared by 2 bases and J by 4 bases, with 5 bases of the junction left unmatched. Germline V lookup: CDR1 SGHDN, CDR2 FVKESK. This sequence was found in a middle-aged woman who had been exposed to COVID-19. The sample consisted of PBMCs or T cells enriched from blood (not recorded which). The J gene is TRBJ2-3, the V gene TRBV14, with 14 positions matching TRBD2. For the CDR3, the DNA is TGTGCCAGCAGCCAACCGACTAGCGGGGGGGGTGCAGATACGCAGTATTTT. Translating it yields CASSQPTSGGGADTQYF.